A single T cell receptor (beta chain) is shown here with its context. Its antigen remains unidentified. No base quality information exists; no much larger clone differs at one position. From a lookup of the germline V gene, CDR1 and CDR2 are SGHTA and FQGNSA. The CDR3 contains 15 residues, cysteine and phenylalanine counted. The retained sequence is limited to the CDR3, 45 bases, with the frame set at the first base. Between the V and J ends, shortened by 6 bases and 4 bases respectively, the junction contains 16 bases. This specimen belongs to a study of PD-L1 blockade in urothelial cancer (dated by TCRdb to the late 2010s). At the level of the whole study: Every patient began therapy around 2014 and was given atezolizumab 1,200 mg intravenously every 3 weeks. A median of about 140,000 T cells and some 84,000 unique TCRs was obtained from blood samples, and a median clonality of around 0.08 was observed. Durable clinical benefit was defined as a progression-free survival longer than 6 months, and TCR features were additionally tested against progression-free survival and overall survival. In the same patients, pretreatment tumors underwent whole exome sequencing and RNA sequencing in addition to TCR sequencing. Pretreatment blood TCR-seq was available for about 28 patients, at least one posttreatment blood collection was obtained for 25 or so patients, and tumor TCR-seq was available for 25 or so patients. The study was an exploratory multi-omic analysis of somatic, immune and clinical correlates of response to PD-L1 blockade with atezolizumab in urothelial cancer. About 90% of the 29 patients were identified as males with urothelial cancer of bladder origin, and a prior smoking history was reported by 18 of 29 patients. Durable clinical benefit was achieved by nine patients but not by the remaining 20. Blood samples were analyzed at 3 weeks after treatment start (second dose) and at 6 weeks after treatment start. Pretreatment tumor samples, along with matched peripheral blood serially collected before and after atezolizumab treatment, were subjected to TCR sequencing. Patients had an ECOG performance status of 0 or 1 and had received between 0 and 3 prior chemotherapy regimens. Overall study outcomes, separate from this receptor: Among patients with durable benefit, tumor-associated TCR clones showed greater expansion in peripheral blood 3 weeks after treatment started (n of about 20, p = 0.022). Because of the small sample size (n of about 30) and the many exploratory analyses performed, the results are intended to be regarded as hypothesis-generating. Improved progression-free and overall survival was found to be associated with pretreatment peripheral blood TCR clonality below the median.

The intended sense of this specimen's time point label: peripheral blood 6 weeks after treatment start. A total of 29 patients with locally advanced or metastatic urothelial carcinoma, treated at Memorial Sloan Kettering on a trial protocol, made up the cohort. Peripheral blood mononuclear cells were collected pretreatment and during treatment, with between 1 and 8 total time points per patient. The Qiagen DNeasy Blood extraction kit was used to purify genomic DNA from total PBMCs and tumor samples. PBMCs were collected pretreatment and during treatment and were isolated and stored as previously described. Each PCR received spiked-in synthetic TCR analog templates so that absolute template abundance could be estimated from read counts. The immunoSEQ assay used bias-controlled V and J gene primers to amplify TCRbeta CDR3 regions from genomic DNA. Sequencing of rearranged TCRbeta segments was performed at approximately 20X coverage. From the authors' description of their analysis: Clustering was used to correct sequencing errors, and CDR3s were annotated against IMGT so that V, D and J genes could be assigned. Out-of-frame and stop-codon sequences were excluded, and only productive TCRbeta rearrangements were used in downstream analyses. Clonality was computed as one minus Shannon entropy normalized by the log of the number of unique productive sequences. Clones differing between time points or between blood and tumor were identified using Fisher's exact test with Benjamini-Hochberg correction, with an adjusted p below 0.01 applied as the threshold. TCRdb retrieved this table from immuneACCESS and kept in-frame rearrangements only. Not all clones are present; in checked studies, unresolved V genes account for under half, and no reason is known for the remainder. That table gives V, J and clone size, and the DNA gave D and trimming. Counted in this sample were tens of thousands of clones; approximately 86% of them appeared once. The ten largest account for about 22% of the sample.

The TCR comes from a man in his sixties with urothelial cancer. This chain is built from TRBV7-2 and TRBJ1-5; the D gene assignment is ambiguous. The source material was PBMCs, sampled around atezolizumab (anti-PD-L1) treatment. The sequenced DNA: TGTGCCAGCAGTCCCCACGGGCGGACTAATCAGCCCCAGCATTTT. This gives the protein CASSPHGRTNQPQHF.